This note documents a single TCR beta chain sequence. Its antigen is not identified. This CDR3 is also generated by other DNA sequences in the sample. The sample originates from a study of cytomegalovirus exposure and HLA in healthy donors. Study-wide results and limits: Most TCRs appeared rarely, but some public TCRs recurred in many donors.

The CDR3 extends over 13 amino acids. Germline CDR1 and CDR2: MNHEY and SMNVEV (reference sequence). With 5 bases removed from V and 1 base from J, the gap between germline ends came to 9 bases. Libraries were prepared by immunoSEQ multiplex PCR; TCRdb keeps only in-frame clonotypes and omits some of them. The sample lists under 400,000 clones, roughly 85% occurring once. This TCR derives from a woman in her late teens or twenties in good health and CMV-seronegative. The gene calls are TRBV27 and TRBJ2-7, with D maybe TRBD1 (5 bases). Sequencing was carried out using PBMCs. The CDR3 spells CASSRQGSYEQYF. The DNA for the CDR3 is TGTGCCAGCAGTCGCCAGGGTTCCTACGAGCAGTACTTC.